The 23 T cell receptor beta chains given below trace back to one sample, sequenced in a study of blood T cell repertoires in COVID-19. Sequencing was performed with immunoSEQ multiplex PCR; in TCRdb, only in-frame clones are kept and a portion is missing. The table has roughly 75,000 clones, approximately 80% seen once. The sequenced sample was peripheral blood. These TCRs come from a man in his fifties or sixties with acute or convalescent COVID-19.

The CDR3 nucleotides are TGCAGCGTGCCCGGGACTAGCAGTCTCGAGCAGTACTTC. This gives the protein CSVPGTSSLEQYF. The V call is TRBV29-1, the J call TRBJ2-7; 9 bases align to TRBD2. CDR1 and CDR2 (germline): SQVTM, ANQGSEA. This CDR3 region has 13 residues. The trim removed 6 bases at V and 6 bases at J, leaving 9 bases unmatched.

The V and J genes are TRBV19 and TRBJ2-7; 8 nucleotides agree with TRBD1. Germline values: CDR1 LNHDA, CDR2 SQIVND (reference sequence). J lost 3 bases, V lost 5 bases, and 3 bases had no gene match. This CDR3 contains 13 residues. The chain's CDR3 is CASSLGQGYEQYF. In DNA, the CDR3 is TGTGCCAGTAGTCTCGGACAGGGCTACGAGCAGTACTTC.

Relative to its sample, this clone is medium-sized (0.01 to 0.1%). This chain joins TRBV7-9 and TRBJ1-5; 9 nucleotides match TRBD1. The CDR3 extends over 14 amino acids. Trimming took 4 bases from V and 15 from J; bases not matched to a gene: 13. The germline CDR1 and CDR2 sequences are SEHNR and FQNEAQ (reference sequence). CDR3 in amino acids: CASSSEGQGSFRHF. The CDR3 DNA reads TGTGCCAGCAGCTCCGAGGGACAGGGATCTTTTAGGCATTTT.

V and J are TRBV12-5 and TRBJ2-2; 7 bases match TRBD1. The CDR3 runs 13 residues. The germline CDR1 and CDR2 sequences are LGHNT and FRNRAP. J lost 5 bases, V lost 7 bases, and 4 bases had no gene match. CDR3 sequence reads: CASADRVTGELFF. The CDR3 DNA sequence: TGTGCTAGTGCCGACAGGGTTACCGGGGAGCTGTTTTTT.

The CDR3 DNA sequence: TGTGCCAGCAGCAACCCACAGGGGGCGCGGAATGAGCAGTTCTTC. This sequence encodes CASSNPQGARNEQFF. V gene TRBV2 combines with J gene TRBJ2-1; 9 bases match TRBD1. CDR1 is SNHLY and CDR2 is FYNNEI in the germline V gene. This CDR3 is built from 15 residues. V was clipped by 6 bases and J by 7 bases; unmatched bases: 10.

The chain couples TRBV5-1 to TRBJ2-3, with 8 positions matching TRBD1. Germline V CDR1 and CDR2: SGHRS, YFSETQ. The ends lost 3 bases at V and 6 bases at J; junction bases unmatched: 12. This CDR3 contains 16 residues. CDR3 DNA: TGCGCCAGCAGCTCAGGACAGGGCCTCCAAGGGGATACGCAGTATTTT. The encoded protein is CASSSGQGLQGDTQYF. The variable domain in full, completed from reference TRBV5-1 and TRBJ2-3, reads KAGVTQTPRYLIKTRGQQVTLSCSPISGHRSVSWYQQTPGQGLQFLFEYFSETQRNKGNFPGRFSGRQFSNSRSEMNVSTLELGDSALYLCASSSGQGLQGDTQYFGPGTRLTVL.

The chain recombines TRBV18 with TRBJ1-2, with D tentatively TRBD1 (5 bases). CDR1 is KGHSH, CDR2 LQKENI, per germline. CDR3 length: 13 residues. V was trimmed by 6 bases and J by 6 bases, leaving 14 bases between them. CDR3 DNA sequence: TGTGCCAGCTCGTCGGGGGTCGGAGATGGCTACACCTTC. This translates into CASSSGVGDGYTF.

The V and J genes are TRBV5-8 and TRBJ1-2, with TRBD1 matching over 9 bases. CDR1 SGHTS and CDR2 YDEGEE come from the germline V gene. The CDR3 loop spans 17 amino acids. The junction had 10 bases not matched to a gene; V was cut back by 2 bases and J by 2 bases. The CDR3 region is CASSFLGTGLNNYGYTF. Written as DNA, the CDR3 is TGTGCCAGCAGCTTCCTAGGGACAGGGCTAAACAACTATGGCTACACCTTC.

This clone was detected only a few times. The V and J genes are TRBV27 and TRBJ2-7, with D maybe TRBD2 (6 bases). CDR1 MNHEY and CDR2 SMNVEV come from the germline V gene (reference sequence). V lost 6 bases, J lost 0 bases, and 12 bases lay in between. This CDR3 contains 14 residues. The CDR3 region is CASSRYGSSYEQYF. CDR3 DNA: TGTGCCAGCAGCCGATACGGGAGCTCCTACGAGCAGTACTTC.

The V and J genes are TRBV11-2 and TRBJ2-1; 7 bases match TRBD2. V lost 5 bases, J lost 7 bases, and 14 bases stayed unmatched. The CDR3 has 16 residues. The germline CDR1 and CDR2 sequences are SGHAT and FQNNGV. In DNA form, the CDR3 reads TGTGCCAGCAGCCTTCAGGGCGGGAGTGTTTATAATGAGCAGTTCTTC. The encoded protein is CASSLQGGSVYNEQFF. Complete variable domain (other parts from reference TRBV11-2 and TRBJ2-1): EAGVAQSPRYKIIEKRQSVAFWCNPISGHATLYWYQQILGQGPKLLIQFQNNGVVDDSQLPKDRFSAERLKGVDSTLKIQPAKLEDSAVYLCASSLQGGSVYNEQFFGPGTRLTVL.

V and J are TRBV11-2 and TRBJ2-5; possible D gene TRBD2, 6 bases. Germline CDR1 SGHAT, CDR2 FQNNGV. There are 16 residues in the CDR3. V lost 3 bases to trimming and J lost 2 bases, with 16 bases between them. The CDR3, as DNA: TGTGCCAGCAGCTTTTCCGCGAGGAGGGCACAAGAGACCCAGTACTTC. Protein: CASSFSARRAQETQYF.

CDR3 DNA sequence: TGCGCCAGCAGCCAAGATATTGGCCAGGGAGGCTACACCTTC. Its translation: CASSQDIGQGGYTF. The chain uses TRBV4-1 and TRBJ1-2; TRBD1 is a possible D gene (5 bases). The CDR3 has 14 residues. Looked up from germline, CDR1 is MGHRA and CDR2 is YSYEKL. V was cut by 0 bases and J by 8 bases, with 13 bases left in between.

The CDR3 loop is CASSSQGAGGRKLFF. The CDR3 DNA reads as TGTGCCAGCAGCTCCCAGGGGGCTGGGGGACGGAAACTGTTTTTT. This chain connects TRBV27 to TRBJ1-4, with 8 bases that match TRBD1. The CDR3 consists of 15 residues. The germline V gene has CDR1 MNHEY and CDR2 SMNVEV (reference sequence). The junction had 14 bases not matched to a gene; V was cut back by 6 bases and J by 11 bases.

This clone appeared a few times. The rearrangement uses TRBV6-4 and TRBJ1-2, with D perhaps matching TRBD1 (6 bases). CDR1 is MRHNA, CDR2 SNTAGT, per germline. The CDR3 length is 18 residues. V lost 7 bases to trimming and J lost 3 bases, with 27 bases between them. DNA for the CDR3: TGTGCCAGCACTGAACAACCCGGGGGGGGCAGGGAATACTATGGCTACACCTTC. Its protein is CASTEQPGGGREYYGYTF.

This rearrangement joins TRBV5-6 to TRBJ1-5; perhaps TRBD1 as D (6 bases). The V gene's germline CDR1 is SGHDT and CDR2 YYEEEE. Trimming took off 2 bases at V and 7 bases at J, with 13 bases between the two ends. This CDR3 has 14 residues. The CDR3 spells CASSFRDMRQPQHF. Here the CDR3 DNA reads TGTGCCAGCAGCTTCAGGGACATGCGGCAGCCCCAGCATTTT.

The rearrangement links TRBV7-2 to TRBJ2-7; possibly TRBD2 for D (6 bases). Germline CDR1 reads SGHTA; CDR2 reads FQGNSA. This CDR3 has 15 residues. Trimming removed 5 bases at V and 0 bases at J, with 14 bases between. The CDR3 DNA follows: TGTGCCAGCAGCCGCCGGGGGATTAGCTCCTACGAGCAGTACTTC. Translating gives CASSRRGISSYEQYF. The complete variable domain, with remaining parts taken from reference TRBV7-2 and TRBJ2-7, reads GAGVSQSPSNKVTEKGKDVELRCDPISGHTALYWYRQSLGQGLEFLIYFQGNSAPDKSGLPSDRFSAERTGGSVSTLTIQRTQQEDSAVYLCASSRRGISSYEQYFGPGTRLTVT.

This clone was found once. J is TRBJ2-7 and V is TRBV2; maybe TRBD1 (6 bases). The CDR3 spans 14 residues. The V and J ends lost 6 bases and 2 bases respectively, with 14 bases between them. Germline CDR1 reads SNHLY; CDR2 reads FYNNEI. CDR3 in amino acids: CASRRMKGAYEQYF. CDR3 coding DNA: TGTGCCAGCAGAAGAATGAAGGGGGCCTACGAGCAGTACTTC.

This sequence joins TRBV6-5 and TRBJ2-7, with 12 positions matching TRBD2. This CDR3 contains 15 residues. V trimming: 2 bases; J trimming: 7 bases; junction bases outside the gene matches: 6. Germline V CDR1 and CDR2: MNHEY, SVGAGI. CDR3 residues: CASSYGTSGGREQYF. DNA of the CDR3: TGTGCCAGCAGTTACGGAACTAGCGGGGGGAGGGAGCAGTACTTC.

The chain has TRBV19 and TRBJ2-1, with TRBD2 matching over 16 bases. Unmatched junction bases numbered 13, after V lost 4 bases and J lost 10 bases. The CDR3 sequence is 18 residues long. From germline, CDR1 is LNHDA and CDR2 SQIVND (reference sequence). The CDR3 loop reads CASSNLKGLAGGPGEQFF. The DNA of the CDR3 is TGTGCCAGTAGTAACCTGAAGGGACTAGCGGGGGGGCCGGGCGAGCAGTTCTTC. The whole variable domain, filled in from reference TRBV19 and TRBJ2-1, reads DGGITQSPKYLFRKEGQNVTLSCEQNLNHDAMYWYRQDPGQGLRLIYYSQIVNDFQKGDIAEGYSVSREKKESFPLTVTSAQKNPTAFYLCASSNLKGLAGGPGEQFFGPGTRLTVL.

CDR3 sequence reads: CASGPRSGGYEQYF. For the CDR3, the DNA is TGTGCTAGTGGTCCGCGGTCAGGGGGCTACGAGCAGTACTTC. This chain connects TRBV12-5 to TRBJ2-7, with 7 bases lining up with TRBD1. Unmatched junction bases numbered 7, after V lost 5 bases and J lost 3 bases. This CDR3 has 14 residues. The germline V gene encodes CDR1 LGHNT and CDR2 FRNRAP.

The V gene is TRBV7-9, the J gene TRBJ1-6; tentative D call: TRBD1 (6 bases). Germline V CDR1 and CDR2: SEHNR, FQNEAQ (reference sequence). The CDR3 covers 17 residues. V lost 5 bases to trimming and J lost 5 bases, with 19 bases between them. The CDR3 here is CASSPTAGGRDNSPLHF. The CDR3 DNA reads as TGTGCCAGCAGCCCTACAGCGGGGGGCAGGGATAATTCACCCCTCCACTTT.

The chain has TRBV7-9 and TRBJ1-4; the D gene is possibly TRBD1 (5 bases). The germline CDR1 and CDR2 sequences are SEHNR and FQNEAQ (reference sequence). The V end lost 5 bases, the J end lost 7 bases, and 17 bases lay between the germline ends. This CDR3 has 15 residues. Here the CDR3 reads CASSPRGRFGEKLFF. The DNA of the CDR3 is TGTGCCAGCAGCCCCCGGGGGAGGTTTGGTGAAAAACTGTTTTTT.

In its sample, this clone was seen a few times. V gene TRBV18 combines with J gene TRBJ2-2; D is ambiguous. The ends were cut back, 6 bases at V and 4 bases at J, with 12 bases in the middle. Germline V lookup: CDR1 KGHSH, CDR2 LQKENI. There are 14 residues in the CDR3. CDR3 region: CASSPLSPTGELFF. CDR3 DNA: TGTGCCAGCTCCCCGTTATCCCCCACCGGGGAGCTGTTTTTT.